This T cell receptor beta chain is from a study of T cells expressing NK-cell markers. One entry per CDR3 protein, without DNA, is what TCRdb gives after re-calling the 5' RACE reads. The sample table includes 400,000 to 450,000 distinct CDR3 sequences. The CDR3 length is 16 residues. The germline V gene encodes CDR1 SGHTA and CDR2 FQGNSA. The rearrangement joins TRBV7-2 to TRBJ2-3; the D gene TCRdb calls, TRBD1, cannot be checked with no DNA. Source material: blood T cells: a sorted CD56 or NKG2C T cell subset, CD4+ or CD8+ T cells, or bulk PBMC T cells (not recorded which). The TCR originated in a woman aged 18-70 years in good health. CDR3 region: CASSLLADRVSDTQYF.